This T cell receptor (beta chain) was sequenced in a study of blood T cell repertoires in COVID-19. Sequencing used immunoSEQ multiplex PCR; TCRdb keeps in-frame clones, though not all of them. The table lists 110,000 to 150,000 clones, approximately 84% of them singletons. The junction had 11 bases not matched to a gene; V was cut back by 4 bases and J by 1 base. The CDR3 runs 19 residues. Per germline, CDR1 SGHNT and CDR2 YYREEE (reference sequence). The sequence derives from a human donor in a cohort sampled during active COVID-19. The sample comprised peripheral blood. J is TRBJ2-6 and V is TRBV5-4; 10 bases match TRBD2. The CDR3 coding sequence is TGTGCCAGCAGCGCTAGTCTAGCGGGGGACTCATCTGGGGCCAACGTCCTGACTTTC. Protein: CASSASLAGDSSGANVLTF. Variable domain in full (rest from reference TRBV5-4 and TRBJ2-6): ETGVTQSPTHLIKTRGQQVTLRCSSQSGHNTVSWYQQALGQGPQFIFQYYREEENGRGNFPPRFSGLQFPNYSSELNVNALELDDSALYLCASSASLAGDSSGANVLTFGAGSRLTVL.